This T cell receptor beta chain is from a study of cytomegalovirus exposure and HLA in healthy donors. Study-level background: About 85 million unique TCRs from HLA-typed donors were held in an early release of data. Study observations and caveats: Highly shared sequence variants in one cluster were likely a sequencing artifact. HLA alleles were associated with some 16,000 TCR beta sequences in a later analysis at 0.05 false discovery rate. Later on, a genetic analysis was performed. It linked a missense variant in DCLRE1C with V- and J-gene trimming of TCR beta.

Germline lookup yields CDR1 MNHNY and CDR2 SVGAGI (reference sequence). The V gene end was trimmed by 7 bases and the J gene end by 2 bases; junction bases not matched to a gene: 4. The CDR3 spans 13 residues. The sample holds a few counts of this clone. The antigen is undetermined. In the PCR, 60 Vbeta and 13 Jbeta primers were used. Profiling relied on immunoSEQ multiplex PCR, and the TCRdb table lists in-frame clones only, not all of them. Here the sample spans approximately 220,000 clones, 76% being singletons. The TCR was taken from a man younger than 35 in good health and CMV-seronegative. Specimen: PBMCs. The chain couples TRBV6-6 to TRBJ1-2; 7 bases agree with TRBD1. CDR3 DNA: TGTGCCAGCAAACAGGGGCCGAACTATGGCTACACCTTC. It encodes CASKQGPNYGYTF.